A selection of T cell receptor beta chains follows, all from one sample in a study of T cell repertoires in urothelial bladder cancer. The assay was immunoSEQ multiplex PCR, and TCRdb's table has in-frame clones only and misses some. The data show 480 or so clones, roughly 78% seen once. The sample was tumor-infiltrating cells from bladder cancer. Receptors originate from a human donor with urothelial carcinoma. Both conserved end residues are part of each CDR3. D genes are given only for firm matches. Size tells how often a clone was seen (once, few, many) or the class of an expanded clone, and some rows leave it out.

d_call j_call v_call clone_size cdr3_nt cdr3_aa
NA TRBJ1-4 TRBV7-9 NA TGTGCCAGCAGCCCTCGGACGGGCCGGGTAGGAGAAAAACTGTTTTTT CASSPRTGRVGEKLFF
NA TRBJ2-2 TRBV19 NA TGTGCCAGTAGTTATAAGAGTTCCGGGGGGGAGCTGTTTTTT CASSYKSSGGELFF
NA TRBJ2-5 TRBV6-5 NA TGTGCCAGCAGCAGGGCAGGGTCGCAGGGGACCCAGTACTTC CASSRAGSQGTQYF
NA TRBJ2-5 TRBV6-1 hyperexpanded TGTGCCAGCAGCACCCTACGTGTTCAAGAGACCCAGTACTTC CASSTLRVQETQYF
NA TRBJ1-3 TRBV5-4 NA TGTGCCAGCAGCTTGCCCAGGGAAGCTGGAAACACCATATATTTT CASSLPREAGNTIYF
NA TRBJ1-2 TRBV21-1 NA TGTGCCAGCAGCGAATCCCTACGCGAGGGGACGGTCTATGGCTACACCTTC CASSESLREGTVYGYTF
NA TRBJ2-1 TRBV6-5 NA TGTGCCTCGGGGAAGCTTAGCTCCTACAATGAGCAGTTCTTC CASGKLSSYNEQFF
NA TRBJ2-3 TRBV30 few TGTGCCTGGAGTGCGGTAGATACGCAGTATTTT CAWSAVDTQYF
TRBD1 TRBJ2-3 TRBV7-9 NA TGTGCCAGCAGCGCCGGGGACAGAACAGATACGCAGTATTTT CASSAGDRTDTQYF
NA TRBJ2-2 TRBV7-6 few TGTGCCAGCAGCTTAGATCGGGGGCTCGGCACCGGGGAGCTGTTTTTT CASSLDRGLGTGELFF
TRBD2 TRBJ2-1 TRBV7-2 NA TGTGCCAGCAGCTTAGAAGCGGGGGGGCCGGGTGAGCAGTTCTTC CASSLEAGGPGEQFF
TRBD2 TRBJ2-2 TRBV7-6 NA TGTGCCAGCAGCTTCGCAACTAGCGCGAACACCGGGGAGCTGTTTTTT CASSFATSANTGELFF
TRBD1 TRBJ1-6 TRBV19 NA TGTGCCAGTAGTATAACGCCGACAGGACAGGGAGGAAATTCACCCCTCCACTTT CASSITPTGQGGNSPLHF
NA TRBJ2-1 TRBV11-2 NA TGTGCCAGCAGACCACTCACAGGCCCACCGGCCCAGTTCTTC CASRPLTGPPAQFF
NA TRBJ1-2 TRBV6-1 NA TGTGCCGGTATGGGGCACGGCTATGGCTACACCTTC CAGMGHGYGYTF
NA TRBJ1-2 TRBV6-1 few TGTGCCAGCCGCGGACCTGCCTATGGCTACACCTTC CASRGPAYGYTF
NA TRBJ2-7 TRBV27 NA TGTGCCAGCAATAAATTGGGGGACGGCGAGCAGTACTTC CASNKLGDGEQYF
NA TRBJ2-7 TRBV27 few TGTGCCAGCAGTGTACAGGGTGCTAATTACGAGCAGTACTTC CASSVQGANYEQYF
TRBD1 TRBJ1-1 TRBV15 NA TGTGCCACCAGCTTCCAGGGGGGGAGGAAAGCTTTCTTT CATSFQGGRKAFF
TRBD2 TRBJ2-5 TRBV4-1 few TGCGCCAGCAGCCCTCGGACTAGCGGGAGTTTTGAAGAGACCCAGTACTTC CASSPRTSGSFEETQYF
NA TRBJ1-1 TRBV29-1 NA TGCAGCGTTCCACGGGGGACTGAAGCTTTCTTT CSVPRGTEAFF
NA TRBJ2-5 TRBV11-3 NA TGTGCCAGCAGCTTAGGGTATCCGGGCGAGACCCAGTACTTC CASSLGYPGETQYF
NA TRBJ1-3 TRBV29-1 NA TGCAGCGGATCGGTGAGCTCTGGAAACACCATATATTTT CSGSVSSGNTIYF
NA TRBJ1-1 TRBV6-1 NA TGTGCCAGCAAGGTCGACTTGATCACTGAAGCTTTCTTT CASKVDLITEAFF
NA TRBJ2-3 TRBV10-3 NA TGTGCCAGCAGGGCCTTCCTTACAGATACGCAGTATTTT CASRAFLTDTQYF
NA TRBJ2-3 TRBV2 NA TGTGCCACTCCCGGCCAGAGCACAGATACGCAGTATTTT CATPGQSTDTQYF
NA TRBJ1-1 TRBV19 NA TGTGCCAGTAGTATAATGGGGGCTAACACTGAAGCTTTCTTT CASSIMGANTEAFF
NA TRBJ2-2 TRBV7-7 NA TGTGCCAGCAGCTTTGTTCAGGGCACCGGGGAGCTGTTTTTT CASSFVQGTGELFF
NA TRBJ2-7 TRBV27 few TGTGCCAGCAAAGGGCGAACAGGGATAGGTTACGAGCAGTACTTC CASKGRTGIGYEQYF
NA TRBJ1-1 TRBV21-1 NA TGTTCCAGGACGGATCCTCGGGTGCCGGGACAGGGTTGGTCTGAAGCTTTCTTT CSRTDPRVPGQGWSEAFF
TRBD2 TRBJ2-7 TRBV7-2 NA TGTGCCAGCAGCAGGCGGGAGGGAACCTACGAGCAGTACTTC CASSRREGTYEQYF
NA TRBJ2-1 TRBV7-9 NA TGTGCCAGCAGCGGAACCTCCTTTAGGCGGAAAACCTACAATGAGCAGTTCTTC CASSGTSFRRKTYNEQFF
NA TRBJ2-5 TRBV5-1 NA TGCGCCAGCAGCCCCGGGGGGCCGGGGACCCAGTACTTC CASSPGGPGTQYF
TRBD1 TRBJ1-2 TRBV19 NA TGTGCCAGTAGTGGTGGGACAGAACGACCCTATGGCTACACCTTC CASSGGTERPYGYTF
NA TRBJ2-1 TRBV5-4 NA TGTGCCAGCAGCTTGGGGACGGGGGGCGCGTACAATGAGCAGTTCTTC CASSLGTGGAYNEQFF
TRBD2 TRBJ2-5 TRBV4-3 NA TGCGCCAGCAGCCAAGATAGGAATAGCGGGGGGACCCAGTACTTC CASSQDRNSGGTQYF
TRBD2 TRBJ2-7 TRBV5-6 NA TGTGCCAGCAGCTTGCCCCCGGGACTAGCGGGGGGGCCGGGCGAGCAGTACTTC CASSLPPGLAGGPGEQYF